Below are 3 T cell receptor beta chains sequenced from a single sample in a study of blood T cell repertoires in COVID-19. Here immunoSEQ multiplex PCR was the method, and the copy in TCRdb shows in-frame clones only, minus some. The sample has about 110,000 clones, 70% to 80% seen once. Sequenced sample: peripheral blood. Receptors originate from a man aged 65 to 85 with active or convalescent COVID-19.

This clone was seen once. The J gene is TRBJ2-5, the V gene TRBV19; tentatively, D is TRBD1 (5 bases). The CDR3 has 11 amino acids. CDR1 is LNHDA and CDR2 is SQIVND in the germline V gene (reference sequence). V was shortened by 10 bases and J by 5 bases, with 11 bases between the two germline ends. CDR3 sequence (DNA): TGTGCCACTGGACAATTGGAGACCCAGTACTTC. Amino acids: CATGQLETQYF.

For the CDR3, the DNA is TGTGCCAGCATGCTTACAGGGAATCAGCCCCAGCATTTT. This codes for CASMLTGNQPQHF. The chain employs TRBV6-5 and TRBJ1-5, with D possibly matching TRBD1 (6 bases). Germline values: CDR1 MNHEY, CDR2 SVGAGI. Trimming removed 7 bases at V and 4 bases at J, with 11 bases between. CDR3 length: 13 amino acids.

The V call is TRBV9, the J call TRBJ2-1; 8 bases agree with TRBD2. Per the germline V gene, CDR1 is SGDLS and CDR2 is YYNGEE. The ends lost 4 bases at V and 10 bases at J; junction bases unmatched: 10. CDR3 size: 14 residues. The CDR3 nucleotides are TGTGCCAGCAGCACAGGCCCTCCGGGGGGGGAGCAGTTCTTC. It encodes CASSTGPPGGEQFF.